This T cell receptor beta chain is from a study of blood T cell repertoires in COVID-19. Overall study context: The United States, Italy and Spain supplied acute and convalescent COVID-19 samples.

Individuals aged roughly 18 to 100 years were recruited from 24 US areas. CDR1 and CDR2 (germline): SGHTA, FQGTGA. The CDR3 spans 18 residues. After removal of 5 bases from V and 2 bases from J, the junction contained 15 bases not matched to a gene. Original analysis: Amplification of reference gene primers was used by the study to estimate nucleated cell counts. Repertoires were generated with immunoSEQ multiplex PCR, while TCRdb's copy carries only in-frame clones and drops some. V and J calls and clone size are copied from that table; D and trimming were computed from the DNA. The sample has around 250,000 clones, more than 70% seen once.

Material: PBMCs or T cells enriched from blood (not recorded which). The receptor was isolated from a woman in her 40s with acute COVID-19. The chain recombines TRBV7-3 with TRBJ2-3, with 8 nucleotides matching TRBD2. CDR3 bases: TGTGCCAGCAGCCCCCAAAGCGTTATAGCGGGGAACACAGATACGCAGTATTTT. Residues: CASSPQSVIAGNTDTQYF.